The rows below give T cell receptor beta chains drawn from one sample of a study of blood T cells in healthy people across ages. TCRdb reprocessed the 5' RACE reads via MiXCR and lists one record per CDR3 protein. The sample holds about 1.5 million distinct CDR3 sequences; roughly 43% are singletons and the top ten take about 4%. The sample consisted of blood. The receptor set was obtained from a woman younger than 30 in good health. CDR3s include the opening cysteine and the closing phenylalanine or tryptophan. A D gene is named only where the DNA matches it firmly. Clone size is given for some rows only: seen once, a few or many times, or a class if the clone is expanded.

D	size	V	J	CDR3	DNA
NA	NA	TRBV20-1	TRBJ2-1	CSASEGGGLSYNEQFF	TGCAGTGCTTCAGAGGGGGGGGGGCTGTCCTACAATGAGCAGTTCTTC
NA	once	TRBV15	TRBJ1-2	CATSPGANYGYTF	TGTGCCACCAGCCCGGGGGCAAACTATGGCTACACCTTC
NA	NA	TRBV5-1	TRBJ1-1	CASSSRESTEAFF	TGCGCCAGCAGCTCCAGGGAGAGCACTGAAGCTTTCTTT
TRBD1	NA	TRBV7-2	TRBJ1-6	CASSLFGQGNNSPLHF	TGTGCCAGCAGCTTATTCGGACAGGGAAATAATTCACCCCTCCACTTT
TRBD1	few	TRBV3-1	TRBJ1-6	CASSPWTGDNSPLHF	TGTGCCAGCAGCCCCTGGACAGGGGATAATTCACCCCTCCACTTT
NA	NA	TRBV20-1	TRBJ2-1	CSARDGVGTFPGEQFF	TGCAGTGCTAGAGATGGAGTCGGCACATTCCCGGGAGAGCAGTTCTTC
NA	NA	TRBV7-8	TRBJ1-5	CASARGRVGNQPQHF	TGTGCCAGCGCCCGTGGTAGGGTCGGCAATCAGCCCCAGCATTTT
NA	NA	TRBV30	TRBJ1-2	CAWSRVRGENYGYTF	TGTGCCTGGAGTAGGGTCAGGGGCGAGAACTATGGCTACACCTTC
TRBD2	NA	TRBV6-2/TRBV6-3	TRBJ2-5	CASITGLAGQETQYF	TGTGCCAGCATAACAGGACTAGCGGGTCAAGAGACCCAGTACTTC
NA	many	TRBV15	TRBJ2-5	CATSRALPGTQYF	TGTGCCACCAGCAGAGCCCTCCCCGGGACCCAGTACTTC
NA	few	TRBV20-1	TRBJ2-5	CSASSMVETQYF	TGCAGTGCTAGTTCCATGGTTGAGACCCAGTACTTC
NA	NA	TRBV29-1	TRBJ2-7	CSVGVPTTPPSEQYF	TGCAGCGTTGGAGTCCCGACAACCCCCCCATCCGAGCAGTACTTC
NA	NA	TRBV11-1	TRBJ2-4	CASSLGMDIQYF	TGTGCCAGCAGCTTGGGAATGGACATTCAGTACTTC
NA	NA	TRBV29-1	TRBJ1-1	CSVETGLRPEAFF	TGCAGCGTTGAAACAGGGCTGAGGCCTGAAGCTTTCTTT
NA	NA	TRBV11-2	TRBJ2-4	CASSLEYSRGRNIQYF	TGTGCCAGCAGCTTAGAATATTCCAGGGGAAGGAACATTCAGTACTTC
TRBD1	few	TRBV15	TRBJ1-5	CATSLGQGGRSNQPQHF	TGTGCCACCAGCCTAGGACAGGGAGGTCGTAGCAATCAGCCCCAGCATTTT
NA	few	TRBV7-9	TRBJ2-5	CASSPSDSQETQYF	TGTGCCAGCAGCCCGTCTGACAGCCAAGAGACCCAGTACTTC
NA	many	TRBV12-3/TRBV12-4	TRBJ1-2	CASSLMGLGYGYTF	TGTGCCAGCAGTTTAATGGGGTTGGGCTATGGCTACACCTTC
TRBD1	NA	TRBV7-2	TRBJ1-1	CASSQQGAVNTEAFF	TGTGCCAGCAGCCAACAGGGGGCAGTGAACACTGAAGCTTTCTTT
NA	NA	TRBV9	TRBJ2-7	CASSVGPGGSYNEQYF	TGTGCCAGCAGCGTAGGGCCCGGCGGCTCCTACAATGAGCAGTACTTC
TRBD2	NA	TRBV12-3/TRBV12-4	TRBJ2-1	CASSLSELAGEYKFYNEQFF	TGTGCCAGCAGTTTGAGTGAACTAGCGGGAGAGTATAAGTTTTACAATGAGCAGTTCTTC
NA	NA	TRBV12-5	TRBJ1-5	CASGPVSGSNQPQHF	TGTGCTAGTGGCCCCGTATCGGGTAGCAATCAGCCCCAGCATTTT
TRBD1	NA	TRBV20-1	TRBJ2-1	CSALRQGADNEKFF	TGCAGTGCACTGAGACAGGGGGCTGACAATGAGAAGTTCTTC
TRBD1	few	TRBV12-3/TRBV12-4	TRBJ2-1	CASRPLDRGKHEQFF	TGTGCCAGCAGACCTCTCGACAGGGGGAAACATGAGCAGTTCTTC
NA	NA	TRBV29-1	TRBJ1-2	CSAETFYGYTF	TGCAGCGCCGAGACTTTCTATGGCTACACCTTC
TRBD2	many	TRBV6-2/TRBV6-3	TRBJ2-3	CASSRLAGGGTDTQYF	TGTGCCAGCAGTAGGCTAGCGGGTGGAGGCACAGATACGCAGTATTTT
NA	NA	TRBV19	TRBJ2-6	CASSMSWGSGANVLTF	TGTGCCAGTAGTATGAGTTGGGGCTCTGGGGCCAACGTCCTGACTTTC
TRBD2	NA	TRBV27	TRBJ2-5	CASSTHLAGVQYF	TGTGCCAGCAGTACCCACCTCGCGGGAGTGCAGTACTTC
NA	NA	TRBV7-9	TRBJ2-7	CASSLERAIFYEQYF	TGTGCCAGCAGCTTAGAACGGGCAATCTTCTACGAGCAGTACTTC
NA	few	TRBV29-1	TRBJ2-4	CSVDGPGSPQNIQYF	TGCAGCGTTGACGGCCCCGGGTCCCCCCAAAACATTCAGTACTTC
NA	many	TRBV6-5	TRBJ2-1	CASSYQANNEQFF	TGTGCCAGCAGTTACCAGGCGAACAATGAGCAGTTCTTC
TRBD1	few	TRBV6-1	TRBJ2-7	CASSETGGAPHEQYF	TGTGCCAGCAGTGAGACAGGGGGCGCCCCCCACGAGCAGTACTTC
NA	NA	TRBV20-1	TRBJ2-2	CSVHFANTGELFF	TGCAGTGTACACTTCGCGAACACCGGGGAGCTGTTTTTT
TRBD1	NA	TRBV28	TRBJ1-4	CASSFVRTGTNEKLFF	TGTGCCAGCAGTTTCGTTCGGACAGGCACTAATGAAAAACTGTTTTTT
NA	NA	TRBV27	TRBJ2-7	CASSLSEVNEQYF	TGTGCCAGCAGTTTATCTGAGGTTAACGAGCAGTACTTC
NA	NA	TRBV12-3/TRBV12-4	TRBJ2-3	CASSLALLVGTDTQYF	TGTGCCAGCAGTTTAGCGCTTCTAGTAGGCACAGATACGCAGTATTTT